The 11 T cell receptor beta chains below all came from one sample that was sequenced in a study of quantifying T cell responses using KT2 cells. Turning to the study itself: RNA was reverse transcribed with TCR alpha and beta constant-region primers.

The cDNA 3' end received a ligated oligonucleotide with a UMI. An equimolar mix of RC1.1 and RC1.2 primed the beta chain across TRBC1 and TRBC2. TCRdb analysed the UMI-ligation and nested PCR reads with MiXCR anew, one entry per CDR3 protein. The sample consists of about 33,000 distinct CDR3 sequences, 10% of them appearing once. Sequenced material: PBMCs spiked with cells of the T cell clone KT2. The receptors stem from a human donor.

This clonotype was observed many times. V is TRBV12-3 or TRBV12-4 and J is TRBJ2-3; D gene uncertain. This CDR3 comprises 13 residues. Trimming pared 5 bases from V and 0 bases from J, leaving 6 bases between. This CDR3 is CASSKQSTDTQYF. The DNA for the CDR3 is TGTGCCAGCAGTAAGCAAAGCACAGATACGCAGTATTTT.

This clonotype was seen more than once but under ten times. The chain links TRBV18 to TRBJ1-1; 11 bases match TRBD1. The CDR3 length is 16 residues. In germline, CDR1 is KGHSH, CDR2 LQKENI. Losses at the gene ends were 5 bases for V and 3 bases for J; bases not matched to a gene: 8. The CDR3 spells CASSDATGQGDTEAFF. CDR3 coding DNA: TGTGCCAGCTCAGACGCGACGGGACAGGGGGACACTGAAGCTTTCTTT.

This clonotype came up many times. J is TRBJ2-7 and V is TRBV20-1; 9 bases fit TRBD1. With V trimmed by 3 bases and J by 2 bases, 8 bases remained unmatched. The CDR3 contains 15 residues. The germline V gene has CDR1 DFQATT and CDR2 SNEGSKA (reference sequence). CDR3 in DNA: TGCAGTGCTAGTAGCCTCCGGACAGGGGCCTACGAGCAGTACTTC. Its protein product is CSASSLRTGAYEQYF.

This clonotype was counted at least ten times. The rearrangement links TRBV20-1 to TRBJ2-5; 8 positions match TRBD1. This CDR3 has 13 amino acids. Germline CDR1 reads DFQATT; CDR2 reads SNEGSKA (reference sequence). Germline trimming cut 6 bases from V and 4 bases from J; bases unmatched to any gene: 7. CDR3 in amino acids: CSAPGQGGETQYF. The CDR3 DNA reads as TGCAGTGCCCCTGGACAGGGTGGAGAGACCCAGTACTTC.

This clonotype was found many times. The chain uses TRBV5-1 and TRBJ2-3; no clear D gene. V was clipped by 0 bases and J by 0 bases, with 8 bases between them. The CDR3 runs 15 residues. Germline V gene lookup returns CDR1 SGHRS and CDR2 YFSETQ. CDR3 DNA sequence: TGCGCCAGCAGCTTGGCCCTTGCGAGCACAGATACGCAGTATTTT. Protein sequence: CASSLALASTDTQYF.

CDR3 sequence (DNA): TGTGCCAGCAGTCTCTACGAGCAGTACTTC. Amino acids: CASSLYEQYF. V gene TRBV12-3 or TRBV12-4 combines with J gene TRBJ2-7, with D unresolved. This CDR3 region has 10 residues. Trimming pared 5 bases from V and 3 bases from J, leaving 2 bases between.

The J gene is TRBJ2-3, the V gene TRBV12-3 or TRBV12-4; 10 nucleotides line up with TRBD1. Trimming took 0 bases from V and 14 from J; bases not matched to a gene: 5. The CDR3 consists of 13 residues. CDR3 protein: CASSLAPGQGPYF. The CDR3, as DNA: TGTGCCAGCAGTTTAGCTCCGGGACAGGGGCCGTATTTT.

V usage is TRBV4-1 and J usage is TRBJ1-6; TRBD1 aligns across 7 bases. Germline trimming cut 4 bases from V and 7 bases from J; bases unmatched to any gene: 7. Per the germline V gene, CDR1 is MGHRA and CDR2 is YSYEKL. This CDR3 comprises 15 residues. The CDR3 nucleotides are TGCGCCAGCAGCCCCTTCCGGGACAGCAATTCACCCCTCCACTTT. Amino acids: CASSPFRDSNSPLHF.

This chain links TRBV29-1 with TRBJ2-5; 9 bases fit TRBD1. The J segment lost 5 bases and the V segment lost 6 bases, leaving 7 bases of the junction unmatched. The CDR3 length is 13 residues. CDR1 and CDR2 from the germline V gene are SQVTM and ANQGSEA. The CDR3 reads CSVEQGAPETQYF. DNA for the CDR3: TGCAGCGTCGAACAGGGGGCTCCCGAGACCCAGTACTTC.

The V call is TRBV18, the J call TRBJ1-1; D possibly corresponds to TRBD1 (5 bases). Germline CDR1 KGHSH, CDR2 LQKENI. The ends were cut back, 5 bases at V and 5 bases at J, with 15 bases in the middle. The CDR3 is 14 residues long. CDR3 sequence (DNA): TGTGCCAGCTCATCCGACAGCCTGGCGACTGAAGCTTTCTTT. The encoded protein is CASSSDSLATEAFF.

This clonotype has a count of ten or more. The V call is TRBV6-6, the J call TRBJ1-4; no clear D gene. The CDR3 runs 12 residues. V was trimmed by 8 bases and J by 8 bases, leaving 12 bases between them. Germline loops: CDR1 MNHNY, CDR2 SVGAGI (reference sequence). The CDR3 region has the DNA TGTGCCAGCCATAAAAGCGGAGAAAAACTGTTTTTT. Amino acids: CASHKSGEKLFF.